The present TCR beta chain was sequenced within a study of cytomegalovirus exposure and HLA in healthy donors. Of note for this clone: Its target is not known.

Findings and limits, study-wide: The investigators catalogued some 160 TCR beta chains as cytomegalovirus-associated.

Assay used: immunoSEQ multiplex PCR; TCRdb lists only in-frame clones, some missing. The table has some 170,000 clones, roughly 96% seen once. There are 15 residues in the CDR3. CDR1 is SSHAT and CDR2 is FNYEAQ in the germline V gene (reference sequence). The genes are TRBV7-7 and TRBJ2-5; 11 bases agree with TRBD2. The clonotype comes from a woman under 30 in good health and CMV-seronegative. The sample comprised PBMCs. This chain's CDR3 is CASAPGTSGTGTQYF. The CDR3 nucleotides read TGTGCTAGCGCCCCCGGGACTAGCGGAACGGGGACCCAGTACTTC.